The 24 T cell receptor beta chains in this list originate from one sample, sequenced in a study of blood T cell repertoires in COVID-19. The method was immunoSEQ multiplex PCR; TCRdb's version includes in-frame clones alone and lacks a portion of them. The table shows fewer than 140,000 clones, with over 70% occurring only once. The sample taken for sequencing was peripheral blood. The receptors were gathered from a human donor with acute or convalescent COVID-19. The donor label of this sample is uncertain.

CDR3: CASSSGQALEPQHF. The CDR3 region has the DNA TGCGCCAGCAGCTCGGGACAGGCCTTGGAGCCCCAGCATTTT. The rearrangement uses TRBV5-1 and TRBJ1-5; TRBD1 aligns across 8 bases. The ends lost 3 bases at V and 8 bases at J; junction bases unmatched: 7. Germline CDR1 and CDR2: SGHRS and YFSETQ. There are 14 residues in the CDR3.

The chain combines TRBV6-6 with TRBJ2-7; 14 nucleotides match TRBD2. Germline CDR1 MNHNY, CDR2 SVGAGI (reference sequence). J was trimmed by 5 bases and V by 6 bases; bases with no gene match: 9. This CDR3 is built from 16 residues. The DNA of the CDR3 is TGTGCCAGCAGCCCCCGGACTAGCGGGGGGCGGGACGAGCAGTACTTC. It is translated as CASSPRTSGGRDEQYF.

In DNA form, the CDR3 reads TGTGCCAGCAGACCAAATCCAGCGGGGGGATGGGAGACCCAGTACTTC. Amino acids: CASRPNPAGGWETQYF. The V gene is TRBV27, the J gene TRBJ2-5, with TRBD2 identical over 9 bases. The CDR3 has 16 residues. Per the germline V gene, CDR1 is MNHEY and CDR2 is SMNVEV (reference sequence). The trim removed 6 bases at V and 5 bases at J, leaving 13 bases unmatched.

V usage is TRBV12-3 or TRBV12-4 and J usage is TRBJ2-7; D gene unclear. CDR3 size: 11 residues. V lost 5 bases and J 2 bases, leaving 4 bases between the germline ends. The chain's CDR3 is CASSLTYEQYF. CDR3 nucleotides: TGTGCCAGCAGTCTTACCTACGAGCAGTACTTC.

The sample holds one count of this clone. The chain recombines TRBV6-5 with TRBJ1-4; TRBD1 agrees at 10 bases. Germline assignment: CDR1 MNHEY and CDR2 SVGAGI. With 6 bases clipped from V and 8 bases from J, the junction kept 9 bases outside the gene matches. The length of the CDR3 is 15 residues. CDR3 region: CASSRDRGQGEKLFF. The CDR3 DNA follows: TGTGCCAGCAGCCGAGACAGGGGGCAAGGAGAAAAACTGTTTTTT.

The rearrangement links TRBV9 to TRBJ2-1, with TRBD1 matching over 7 bases. With V trimmed by 0 bases and J by 11 bases, 8 bases remained unmatched. The CDR3 loop spans 14 amino acids. Germline V gene lookup returns CDR1 SGDLS and CDR2 YYNGEE. This CDR3 reads CASSVARRQGQQFF. The CDR3 region has the DNA TGTGCCAGCAGCGTAGCTAGGAGACAGGGACAGCAGTTCTTC.

V usage is TRBV15 and J usage is TRBJ1-5; no reliable D call. This CDR3 region has 17 residues. The V end was cut by 0 bases, the J end by 1 base, with 13 bases between. Germline V gene lookup returns CDR1 LNHNV and CDR2 YYDKDF (reference sequence). In DNA form, the CDR3 reads TGTGCCACCAGCAGAGATCCGGTAAGGGAGAGCAATCAGCCCCAGCATTTT. Its protein is CATSRDPVRESNQPQHF.

The chain is built from TRBV3-1 (or the pseudogene TRBV3-2) and TRBJ2-5; possible D gene TRBD2, 6 bases. Trimming stripped 0 bases from V and 5 bases from J, with 10 bases between. The CDR3 runs to 14 residues. Germline V gives CDR1 LGHDT, CDR2 YNNKEL (reference sequence). CDR3 region: CASSQDRLAETQYF. CDR3 coding DNA: TGTGCCAGCAGCCAAGATAGGCTAGCGGAGACCCAGTACTTC.

The chain combines TRBV6-1 with TRBJ2-3; D might be TRBD2 (7 bases). CDR1 and CDR2 (germline): MNHNS, SASEGT. V lost 4 bases and J lost 0, with 17 bases in between. The CDR3 runs to 17 residues. The CDR3 DNA reads as TGTGCCAGCAGTGTCTCCAGGGGAGGGGTTAGCACAGATACGCAGTATTTT. Translated, it gives CASSVSRGGVSTDTQYF.

This clone was detected only a few times. This chain uses TRBV10-2 with TRBJ1-6, with D perhaps matching TRBD1 (5 bases). Germline V gene data show CDR1 as WSHSY and CDR2 as SAAADI. V lost 5 bases and J 7 bases, leaving 12 bases between the germline ends. The CDR3 is 14 residues long. DNA for the CDR3: TGCGCCAGCAGTCTTGACAGCTTGAATTCACCCCTCCACTTT. Residues: CASSLDSLNSPLHF.

This clone was found once. The chain joins TRBV6-6 to TRBJ1-1; TRBD1 agrees at 9 bases. This CDR3 has 14 amino acids. V was clipped by 11 bases and J by 3 bases; unmatched bases: 10. Germline CDR1 MNHNY, CDR2 SVGAGI (reference sequence). The CDR3 nucleotides read TGTGCCTCCCGGGACAGGGTCGGGGACACTGAAGCTTTCTTT. Encoded protein: CASRDRVGDTEAFF.

V and J are TRBV10-3 and TRBJ2-1, with D possibly being TRBD2 (6 bases). Trimming removed 4 bases at V and 8 bases at J, with 9 bases between. Germline V gene data show CDR1 as ENHRY and CDR2 as SYGVKD. The CDR3 runs 12 residues. CDR3 in amino acids: CAISAREDEQFF. The CDR3 bases are TGTGCCATCAGTGCCAGGGAGGATGAGCAGTTCTTC.

The chain carries TRBV7-9 and TRBJ2-5; 14 nucleotides agree with TRBD2. The CDR3 spans 15 residues. The germline V gene has CDR1 SEHNR and CDR2 FQNEAQ (reference sequence). J lost 5 bases, V lost 5 bases, and 4 bases had no gene match. The CDR3 is CASSPWTSGGETQYF. DNA of the CDR3: TGTGCCAGCAGCCCTTGGACTAGCGGGGGGGAGACCCAGTACTTC.

The chain joins TRBV5-1 to TRBJ2-7; 8 bases line up with TRBD1. This CDR3 is 13 amino acids long. The germline V gene has CDR1 SGHRS and CDR2 YFSETQ. The ends lost 1 base at V and 5 bases at J; junction bases unmatched: 2. The CDR3 region is CASSLQGANEQYF. DNA of the CDR3: TGCGCCAGCAGCTTGCAGGGGGCAAACGAGCAGTACTTC.

The rearrangement links TRBV27 to TRBJ2-7, with a possible D match to TRBD2 (6 bases). V was cut by 3 bases and J by 0 bases, with 9 bases left in between. From germline, CDR1 is MNHEY and CDR2 SMNVEV (reference sequence). The CDR3 is 14 residues long. The CDR3 protein is CASSFTGVSYEQYF. CDR3 in DNA: TGTGCCAGCAGTTTCACGGGGGTCTCCTACGAGCAGTACTTC.

This clone appeared once. V usage is TRBV4-1 and J usage is TRBJ2-3; TRBD2 might be the D (6 bases). V was trimmed by 6 bases and J by 0 bases, leaving 19 bases between them. Germline CDR1 and CDR2: MGHRA and YSYEKL. The CDR3 consists of 17 residues. The CDR3 region has the DNA TGCGCCAGCAGACCCGATCTGGGCGGAGGGAGCACAGATACGCAGTATTTT. Translated: CASRPDLGGGSTDTQYF.

The chain has TRBV3-1 (or the pseudogene TRBV3-2) and TRBJ1-2; D uncertain. The CDR3 is made up of 13 amino acids. Trimming left V 1 base short and J 4 bases short, with 7 bases between. Germline V gives CDR1 LGHDT, CDR2 YNNKEL (reference sequence). The CDR3 region has the DNA TGTGCCAGCAGCCAAGGTGGCCTCTATGGCTACACCTTC. Its translation is CASSQGGLYGYTF.

The V call is TRBV2, the J call TRBJ2-2; tentative D call: TRBD1 (5 bases). Looked up from germline, CDR1 is SNHLY and CDR2 is FYNNEI. The V gene lost 7 bases and the J gene lost 6 bases, with 9 bases spanning the gap. The CDR3 covers 12 residues. Written as DNA, the CDR3 is TGTGCCAGCACTTGGGGCCCCGGGGAGCTGTTTTTT. Translating gives CASTWGPGELFF.

This clone was seen many times. The CDR3 nucleotides read TGTGCCAGACGGGACACGAGCTCCTATAATTCACCCCTCCACTTT. It translates to CARRDTSSYNSPLHF. The chain is built from TRBV2 and TRBJ1-6; tentatively, D is TRBD1 (6 bases). The V end lost 9 bases, the J end lost 0 bases, and 12 bases lay between the germline ends. The CDR3 extends over 15 amino acids. Per the germline V gene, CDR1 is SNHLY and CDR2 is FYNNEI.

The table lists this clone with many counts. The chain has TRBV19 and TRBJ1-2, with D possibly TRBD1 on 6 matching bases. V dropped 5 bases and J dropped 8 bases, with 12 bases sitting between them. This CDR3 is 12 amino acids long. The germline gives CDR1 LNHDA, CDR2 SQIVND (reference sequence). The CDR3 reads CASSPGERGYTF. The CDR3 coding sequence is TGTGCCAGTAGTCCAGGGGAGCGCGGCTACACCTTC.

This chain uses TRBV4-1 with TRBJ1-1; 8 bases fit TRBD1. The junction had 14 bases not matched to a gene; V was cut back by 1 base and J by 4 bases. This CDR3 is built from 18 residues. The germline V gene encodes CDR1 MGHRA and CDR2 YSYEKL. The CDR3 DNA sequence: TGCGCCAGCAGCCAAGGGACAGGGAAGATAAGGCTCGCCACTGAAGCTTTCTTT. Translated: CASSQGTGKIRLATEAFF.

The gene calls are TRBV5-4 and TRBJ1-6; 9 nucleotides line up with TRBD1. This CDR3 has 16 amino acids. CDR1 SGHNT and CDR2 YYREEE come from the germline V gene (reference sequence). Losses at the gene ends were 4 bases for V and 7 bases for J; bases not matched to a gene: 9. This CDR3 is CASSRAPGTGNSPLHF. In DNA form, the CDR3 reads TGTGCCAGCAGCCGCGCCCCCGGGACAGGGAATTCACCCCTCCACTTT.

This clone occurred many times. The rearrangement joins TRBV2 to TRBJ1-5; TRBD1 matches at 8 bases. Trimming cost V 5 bases and J 4 bases; bases outside gene matches: 16. Germline lookup yields CDR1 SNHLY and CDR2 FYNNEI. This CDR3 region has 18 residues. Here the CDR3 reads CASSLTSQGGTMNQPQHF. The CDR3 DNA reads as TGTGCCAGCAGTCTTACCTCACAGGGGGGAACTATGAATCAGCCCCAGCATTTT. Drawing the rest from reference TRBV2 and TRBJ1-5, the complete variable domain is EPEVTQTPSHQVTQMGQEVILRCVPISNHLYFYWYRQILGQKVEFLVSFYNNEISEKSEIFDDQFSVERPDGSNFTLKIRSTKLEDSAMYFCASSLTSQGGTMNQPQHFGDGTRLSIL.

This clone was recorded at least ten times. This chain links TRBV2 with TRBJ1-1; D might be TRBD1 (5 bases). Germline V lookup: CDR1 SNHLY, CDR2 FYNNEI. V lost 7 bases and J lost 2, with 8 bases in between. The CDR3 extends over 12 amino acids. Written as DNA, the CDR3 is TGTGCCAGCACGGGGGTTAACACTGAAGCTTTCTTT. This translates into CASTGVNTEAFF.